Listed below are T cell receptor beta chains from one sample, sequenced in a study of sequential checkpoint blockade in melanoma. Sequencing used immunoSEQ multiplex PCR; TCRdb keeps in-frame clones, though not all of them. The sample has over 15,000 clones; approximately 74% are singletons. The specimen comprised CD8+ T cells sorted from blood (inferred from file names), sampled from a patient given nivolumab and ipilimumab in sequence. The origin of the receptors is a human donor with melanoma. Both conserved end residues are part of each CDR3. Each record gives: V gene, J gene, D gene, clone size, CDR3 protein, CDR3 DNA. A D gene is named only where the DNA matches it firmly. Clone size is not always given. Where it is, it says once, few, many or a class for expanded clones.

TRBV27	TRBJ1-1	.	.	CASRPGSPNTEAFF	TGTGCCAGCAGGCCGGGATCTCCGAACACTGAAGCTTTCTTT
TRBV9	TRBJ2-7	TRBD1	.	CASSGNRGPYEQYF	TGTGCCAGCAGCGGTAACAGGGGGCCCTACGAGCAGTACTTC
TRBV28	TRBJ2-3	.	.	CASSFVAGTDTQYF	TGTGCCAGCAGTTTTGTAGCAGGCACAGATACGCAGTATTTT
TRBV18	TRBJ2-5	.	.	CASSPGVGEDQETQYF	TGTGCCAGCTCACCAGGGGTCGGGGAAGACCAAGAGACCCAGTACTTC
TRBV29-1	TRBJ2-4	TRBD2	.	CSVKEREGPSF	TGCAGCGTGAAAGAGCGGGAGGGCCCGAGTTTC
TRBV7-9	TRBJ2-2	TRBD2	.	CVTGLAGTGELFF	TGTGTCACCGGACTAGCGGGCACCGGGGAGCTGTTTTTT
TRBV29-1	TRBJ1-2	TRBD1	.	CSVEGQGAYGYTF	TGCAGCGTTGAAGGACAGGGCGCCTATGGCTACACCTTC
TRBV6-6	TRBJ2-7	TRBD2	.	CASSYLAGTHAHEQYF	TGTGCCAGCAGTTACCTAGCGGGGACTCATGCCCACGAGCAGTACTTC
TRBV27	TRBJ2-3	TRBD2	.	CASSVASGSETQYF	TGTGCCAGCAGTGTTGCTAGCGGGAGTGAGACGCAGTATTTT
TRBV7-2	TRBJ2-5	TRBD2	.	CASSLEVFVAGETQYF	TGTGCCAGCAGCTTAGAGGTCTTTGTAGCGGGGGAGACCCAGTACTTC
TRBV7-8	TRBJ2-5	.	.	CASSLEGAAQETQYF	TGTGCCAGCAGCTTAGAGGGAGCTGCACAAGAGACCCAGTACTTC
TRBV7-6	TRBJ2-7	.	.	CASSSSGLHYEQYF	TGTGCCAGCAGCTCCTCGGGACTCCACTACGAGCAGTACTTC
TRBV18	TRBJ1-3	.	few	CASSPPEMSGNTIYF	TGTGCCAGCTCACCACCTGAGATGTCTGGAAACACCATATATTTT
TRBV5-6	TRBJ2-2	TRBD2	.	CASSLKRGGDTGELFF	TGTGCCAGCAGCTTGAAACGCGGGGGGGACACCGGGGAGCTGTTTTTT
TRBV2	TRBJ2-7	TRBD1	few	CASSEAWDRIYEQYF	TGTGCCAGCAGTGAAGCGTGGGACAGGATCTACGAGCAGTACTTC
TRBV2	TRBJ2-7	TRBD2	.	CASSEPVSGGTYEQYF	TGTGCCAGCAGTGAACCGGTTAGCGGGGGGACCTACGAGCAGTACTTC
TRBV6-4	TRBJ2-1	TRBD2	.	CASSDRSGGAHEQFF	TGTGCCAGCAGTGACAGGAGCGGGGGGGCCCATGAGCAGTTCTTC
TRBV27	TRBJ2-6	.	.	CASRAGSGANVLTF	TGTGCCAGCAGGGCAGGCTCTGGGGCCAACGTCCTGACTTTC
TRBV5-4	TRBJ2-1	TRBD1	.	CASSLGQGVVNEQFF	TGTGCCAGCAGCCTCGGACAGGGGGTCGTCAATGAGCAGTTCTTC
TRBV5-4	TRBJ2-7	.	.	CASSLYRNDEQYF	TGTGCCAGCAGCTTGTACAGGAACGACGAGCAGTACTTC
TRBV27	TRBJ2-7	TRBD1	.	CASSLSNTGGPPYEQYF	TGTGCCAGCAGTTTATCCAACACAGGGGGCCCCCCCTACGAGCAGTACTTC
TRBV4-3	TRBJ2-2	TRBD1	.	CASSQETGVPGELFF	TGCGCCAGCAGCCAAGAAACAGGGGTCCCCGGGGAGCTGTTTTTT
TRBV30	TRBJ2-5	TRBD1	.	CAWSPGTGRGETQYF	TGTGCCTGGAGCCCCGGGACAGGGAGGGGAGAGACCCAGTACTTC
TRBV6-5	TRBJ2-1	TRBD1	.	CASSAQGQVTNEQFF	TGTGCCAGCAGTGCCCAGGGACAGGTCACGAATGAGCAGTTCTTC
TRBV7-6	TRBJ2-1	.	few	CASSGPGEAGYNEQFF	TGTGCCAGCAGCGGTCCGGGGGAGGCGGGCTACAATGAGCAGTTCTTC
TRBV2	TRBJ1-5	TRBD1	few	CASSEFGTGNQPQHF	TGTGCCAGCAGTGAATTCGGGACAGGGAATCAGCCCCAGCATTTT
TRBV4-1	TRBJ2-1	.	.	CASSLVGVNEQFF	TGCGCCAGCAGCCTTGTAGGGGTTAATGAGCAGTTCTTC
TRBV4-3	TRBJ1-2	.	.	CASSQDGGIGGYTF	TGCGCCAGCAGCCAAGACGGGGGGATCGGGGGCTACACCTTC
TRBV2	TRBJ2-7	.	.	CASGEGGYEQYF	TGTGCCAGCGGGGAGGGGGGGTACGAGCAGTACTTC
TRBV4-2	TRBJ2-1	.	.	CASSQDHAHEGNEQFF	TGTGCCAGCAGCCAAGATCACGCGCATGAGGGAAATGAGCAGTTCTTC
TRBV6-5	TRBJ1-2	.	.	CASSPDYGYTF	TGTGCCAGCAGTCCCGACTATGGCTACACCTTC
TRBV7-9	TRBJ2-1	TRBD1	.	CASSPPRGPGNEQFF	TGTGCCAGCAGCCCGCCAAGGGGGCCGGGGAATGAGCAGTTCTTC